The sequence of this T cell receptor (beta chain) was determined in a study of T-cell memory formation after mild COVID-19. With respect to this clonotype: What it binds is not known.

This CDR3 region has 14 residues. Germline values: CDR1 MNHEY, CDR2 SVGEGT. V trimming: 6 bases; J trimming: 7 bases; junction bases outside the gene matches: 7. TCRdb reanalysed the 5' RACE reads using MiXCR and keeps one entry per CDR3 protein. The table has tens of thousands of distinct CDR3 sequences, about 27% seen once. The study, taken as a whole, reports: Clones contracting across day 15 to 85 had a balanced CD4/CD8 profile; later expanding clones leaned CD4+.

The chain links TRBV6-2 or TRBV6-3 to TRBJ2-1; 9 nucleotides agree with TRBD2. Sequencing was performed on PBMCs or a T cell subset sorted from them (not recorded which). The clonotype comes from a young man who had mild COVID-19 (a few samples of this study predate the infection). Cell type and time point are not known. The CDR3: CASRKRGAANEQFF. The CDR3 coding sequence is TGTGCCAGCAGAAAGCGGGGGGCTGCGAATGAGCAGTTCTTC.